Given below is one T cell receptor (beta chain) in context. Its antigen remains unidentified. Base-call qualities are not available, and no considerably larger clone is one nucleotide away. The library came from the immunoSEQ multiplex PCR assay. For the multiplex PCR, a mixture combining 60 forward primers for TCR Vbeta segments and 13 reverse primers for TCR Jbeta segments was used. Amplification of the CDR3 region of rearranged TCR beta genes was performed with a multiplex PCR assay on genomic DNA. On the Illumina HiSeq System, the amplified TCR beta libraries were sequenced as 87-base-pair reads. In the authors' own workflow: A later analysis counted 65 million to 90 million unique TCR beta chains across the 650 to 700 repertoires, and about 10 million of these chains were shared by at least two donors. A nearest-neighbor algorithm error-corrected the raw reads and collapsed the reads into unique sequences, merging closely related sequences to remove PCR and sequencing errors. Alignment of CDR3 sequences to IMGT reference sequences was used to assign V, D and J gene segments. For a sequence to be retained, at least a six-nucleotide match to both a V gene segment and a J gene segment was required. Rearrangements were classified as productive when the CDR3 lacked stop codons and remained in frame with V and J, and all other rearrangements were classified as non-productive. CDR3 was defined according to IMGT convention as the region running from the second conserved V-encoded cysteine to the conserved J-encoded phenylalanine. Sequences without an unambiguous match to a single V gene segment were excluded from the earlier analysis of a few hundred of the donors. An earlier analysis of fewer than 750 of the donors called V segments functional above 56.7% productive rearrangements and segregating when the between-donor standard deviation exceeded 5%. A statistical classification framework was developed to diagnose cytomegalovirus status using the catalog of TCR beta chain sequences. V and J gene assignment, in a later analysis, came from comparing TCR nucleotide sequences with IMGT/GENE-DB human TR gene sequences. A later analysis assigned CDR3 sequences and most-parsimonious VDJ recombination scenarios with the TCRdist pipeline. In a later analysis, each TCR beta chain was defined by its CDR3 amino acid sequence together with its V-gene family, and reads without a unique V-gene family were excluded. A later analysis removed 592 highly shared, low-generation-probability nucleotide sequences to deal with suspected cross-contamination and a sequencing artifact. In a later analysis, a clonal expansion index was calculated for each public chain from normalized within-repertoire ranks of inferred template counts. Generation probabilities in a later analysis came from a VDJ recombination model fitted to out-of-frame rearrangements, and those results were checked against IGoR. A later analysis scored TCR-TCR, TCR-HLA and TCR-CMV co-occurrence with hypergeometric tests, applying a repertoire-size bias correction to TCR pairs. A later analysis estimated false discovery rates by permuting HLA or CMV assignments 20 times. In a later analysis, co-occurring TCRs were grouped using DBSCAN, and TCRdist sequence similarity was added for clustering within HLA-allele-positive subsets. For co-occurrence clustering, repertoires with fewer than 30,000 or more than 120,000 public chains were excluded, along with several repertoires with anomalous nucleotide sharing. TCRdb stores this immuneACCESS table with in-frame sequences only. Part of the clones is absent; in the studies checked, under half of the shortfall reflects unresolved V genes, and no reason is known for the rest. The V and J calls and the clone size are those of that table, but D and trimming were determined from the DNA. A total of fewer than 200,000 clones appear in this sample, roughly 85% of them only once. The ten top clones hold roughly 1.3% of the sample.

This sample is drawn from a study of cytomegalovirus exposure and HLA in healthy donors (dated by TCRdb to 2016 to 2017). Notes on the research overall: An earlier analysis of approximately 640 of the donors reported 250 to 350 Gb of sequence data and more than 90 million unique TCR beta sequences from about 179 million T cells. Roughly 300 gigabases of sequencing data and tens of millions of unique TCR sequences were included in an early release covering roughly 600 HLA-typed donors. The genetic ancestry cluster associated with self-reported Caucasian donors included over 80% of the approximately 430 genotyped donors. The study was designed to test whether signatures of past pathogen exposure could be identified by cataloging public T cell receptors. The study profiled the T cell repertoires of about 640 subjects by immunosequencing and related them to cytomegalovirus serostatus. Besides the first cohort of 500 to 700 subjects, a separate validation cohort made up of some 110 different subjects was used. The study combined high-throughput TCR immunosequencing, statistical association of individual TCRs with disease status, and machine learning to predict cytomegalovirus infection status. A later analysis re-examined previously published TCR beta repertoires from several hundred donors and added high-resolution HLA genotyping to investigate patterns of TCR occurrence. Rather than drawing on any new phenotypic data, the later analysis identified candidate immune exposures from TCR beta sequences and the way those sequences occurred across donors. An earlier analysis of 587 of the donors applied high-throughput TCR beta sequencing to assess whether each TCR beta V gene segment acted as functional or pseudogenic. Donor age, sex, ethnicity and CMV serostatus were compiled alongside the repertoire data. A later genetic analysis used genome-wide SNP genotypes for 398 of the 666 donors, treating that subset as a discovery cohort. All discovery cohort repertoires had been generated using a single sequencing platform. HLA typing included class I and class II loci at four-digit resolution. Typing coverage varied by locus: roughly 629-630 donors for A, B, C, DRB1 and DQB1; under 550 for DQA1; over 600 for DPA1; approximately 470 for DPB1. Because of strong linkage in the cohort, five DR-DQ haplotypes were treated as single units for association and clustering. Among roughly 400 genotyped donors of the cohort, an average of approximately 240,000 unique TCR beta nucleotide sequences was sequenced per donor, of which about 18% were non-productive. The research as a whole found: Broadly in line with IMGT annotations, most TCR beta V segments showed up in productive rearrangements about 87% or about 30% of the time in an earlier analysis of 587 of the donors. Correlated functional status among segregating V segments might reflect linkage disequilibrium, but an unknown experimental factor could not be ruled out. Some IMGT-functional V segments, including TRBV6-2 and TRBV6-3, could not be told apart with the 87-base-pair reads, so those segments were excluded. A further reported finding was that TCR beta sequences accurately predicted the HLA-A and HLA-B alleles for most subjects in the first cohort. Across donors, most TCR sequences were observed very rarely, whereas some public TCRs were present in many individuals. It was suggested by the authors that the approach could potentially be generalized to other disease states and immunological phenotypes. In a later analysis, most CMV-associated TCR beta chains were found to appear HLA-restricted, with HLA associations seemingly driven largely by CMV exposure. For the cohort, immune exposure information was limited to CMV serostatus. According to a later analysis, parvovirus B19, influenza, CMV and Epstein-Barr virus appeared linked to several top co-occurrence clusters. A group of highly shared sequence variants was considered likely to be a technical artifact of the sequencing pipeline. A later analysis associated about 17,000 TCR beta sequences with specific HLA alleles at a false discovery rate of 0.05. In this cohort, only TCR beta chains were sequenced, and detectable features were limited by the absence of alpha or paired-chain data. Approximately 18 rarely observed V segments, including chromosome 9 orphons, were excluded from the earlier analysis of about 600 of the donors because counts were too low. The study listed approximately 150 TCR beta chains as associated with cytomegalovirus. Presence/absence analyses assumed roughly uniform sequencing depth across donors, an assumption that may not hold. An association between a missense DCLRE1C variant and V-gene and J-gene trimming of TCR beta chains was found in a later genetic analysis and replicated in an independent cohort. According to a later analysis, TCR association rates differed among HLA loci, with DRB1 alleles showing the most associated TCRs and HLA-C alleles showing the fewest. The classifier was reported to diagnose cytomegalovirus status with high specificity and sensitivity in both the original and validation cohorts. According to a later genetic analysis, donors in an Asian-associated ancestry cluster had fewer N-insertions in productive TCRs than the roughly 670-donor mean. Because some donors lacked HLA typing at each locus, the association tests relied only on the typed subset. In a later analysis, HLA-associated TCR beta chains were found to be more clonally expanded and to have lower generation probabilities than equally common non-associated chains. A few of the identified cytomegalovirus-associated TCR beta chains were confirmed in vitro to be specific for cytomegalovirus antigens. When HLA alleles, especially DR and DQ, strongly co-occurred, attributing TCR associations to individual alleles was difficult.

The germline V and J ends show losses of 3 bases and 4 bases respectively, and no gene match explains 8 bases of the junction. The CDR3, from cysteine to phenylalanine, totals 15 residues. CDR3 DNA only is kept here, 45 bases in frame from base 1. For CDR1 and CDR2, the germline V gene (reference sequence) lists LNHDA and SQIVND. In total, roughly 670 healthy bone marrow donors made up the cohort. Cohort members were all nominally healthy when sampled, although unrecorded immune exposures were likely present. The donor was CMV seronegative and belonged to the group of under 400 seronegative cohort members. A peripheral blood sample was collected from each donor, and TCR beta sequencing was performed on peripheral blood mononuclear cells. Genomic DNA extraction from the blood cell samples was performed with the Qiagen DNeasy Blood Extraction Kit.

The sample comprised PBMCs. The rearranged segments are TRBV19 and TRBJ1-2; TRBD1 matches 7 bases in the middle. This receptor was taken from a woman aged 45-65 years in good health and CMV-seronegative. The nucleotide sequence is given as TGTGCCAGTAGTATTGGAGCAGGGGGGATCTATGGCTACACCTTC. Its translation reads: CASSIGAGGIYGYTF.